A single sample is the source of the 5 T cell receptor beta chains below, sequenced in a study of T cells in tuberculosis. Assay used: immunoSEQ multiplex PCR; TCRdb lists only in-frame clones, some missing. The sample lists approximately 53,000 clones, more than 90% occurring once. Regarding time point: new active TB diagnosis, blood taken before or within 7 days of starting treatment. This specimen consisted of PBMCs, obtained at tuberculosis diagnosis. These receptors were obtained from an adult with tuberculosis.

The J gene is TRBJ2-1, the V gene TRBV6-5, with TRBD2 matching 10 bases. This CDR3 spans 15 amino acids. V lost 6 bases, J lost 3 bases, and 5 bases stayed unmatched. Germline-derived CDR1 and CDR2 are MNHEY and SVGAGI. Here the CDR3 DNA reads TGTGCCAGCAGGGAGCGGGAGGGCCTCTACAATGAGCAGTTCTTC. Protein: CASREREGLYNEQFF.

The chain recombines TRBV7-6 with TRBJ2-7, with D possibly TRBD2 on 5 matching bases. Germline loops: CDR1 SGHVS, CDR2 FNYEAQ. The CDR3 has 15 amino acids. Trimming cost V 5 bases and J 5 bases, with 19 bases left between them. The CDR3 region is CASSPLSGFNDEQYF. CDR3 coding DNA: TGTGCCAGCAGCCCTCTTTCGGGATTCAACGACGAGCAGTACTTC. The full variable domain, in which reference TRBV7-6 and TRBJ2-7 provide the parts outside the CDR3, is GAGVSQSPRYKVTKRGQDVALRCDPISGHVSLYWYRQALGQGPEFLTYFNYEAQQDKSGLPNDRFSAERPEGSISTLTIQRTEQRDSAMYRCASSPLSGFNDEQYFGPGTRLTVT.

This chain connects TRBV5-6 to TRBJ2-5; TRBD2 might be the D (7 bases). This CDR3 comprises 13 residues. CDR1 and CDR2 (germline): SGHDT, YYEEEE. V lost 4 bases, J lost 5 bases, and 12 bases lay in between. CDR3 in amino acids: CASSLEGGETQYF. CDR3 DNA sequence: TGTGCCAGCAGCCTGGAGGGGGGGGAGACCCAGTACTTC. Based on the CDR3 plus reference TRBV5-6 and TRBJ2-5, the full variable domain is DAGVTQSPTHLIKTRGQQVTLRCSPKSGHDTVSWYQQALGQGPQFIFQYYEEEERQRGNFPDRFSGHQFPNYSSELNVNALLLGDSALYLCASSLEGGETQYFGPGTRLLVL.

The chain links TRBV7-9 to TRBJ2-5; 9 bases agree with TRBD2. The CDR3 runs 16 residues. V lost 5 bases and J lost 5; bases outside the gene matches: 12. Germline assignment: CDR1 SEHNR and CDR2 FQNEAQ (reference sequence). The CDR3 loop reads CASSQLEMAGGETQYF. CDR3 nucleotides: TGTGCCAGCAGCCAGCTTGAGATGGCGGGAGGGGAGACCCAGTACTTC.

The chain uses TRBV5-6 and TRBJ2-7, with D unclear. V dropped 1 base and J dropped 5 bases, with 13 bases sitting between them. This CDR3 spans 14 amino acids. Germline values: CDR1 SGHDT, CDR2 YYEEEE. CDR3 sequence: CASSLTLRVHEQYF. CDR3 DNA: TGTGCCAGCAGCTTGACCTTGAGAGTCCACGAGCAGTACTTC.